A single sample gave rise to the 18 T cell receptor beta chains below, sequenced in a study of blood T cell repertoires in COVID-19. Here immunoSEQ multiplex PCR was the method, and the copy in TCRdb shows in-frame clones only, minus some. This sample has 60,000 to 80,000 clones, with roughly 80% found just once. Sequences were obtained from PBMCs or T cells enriched from blood (not recorded which). The receptors stem from a woman in her 40s with acute COVID-19.

V gene TRBV25-1 combines with J gene TRBJ2-7; possible D gene TRBD2, 7 bases. Trimming shortened V by 4 bases and J by 5 bases, and 18 bases separated the two germline ends. CDR3 length: 15 amino acids. In germline, CDR1 is MGHDK, CDR2 SYGVNS. CDR3 sequence (DNA): TGTGCCAGCAGTGTGACTGGGGGGGGCGAGAACGAGCAGTACTTC. It yields the protein CASSVTGGGENEQYF.

This chain joins TRBV4-1 and TRBJ1-6; 7 bases fit TRBD1. The length of the CDR3 is 16 residues. Losses at the gene ends were 1 base for V and 3 bases for J; bases not matched to a gene: 3. Germline lookup yields CDR1 MGHRA and CDR2 YSYEKL. The CDR3 nucleotides read TGCGCCAGCAGCCAAGGTGACAGGGACTATAATTCACCCCTCCACTTT. Its protein product is CASSQGDRDYNSPLHF.

This chain connects TRBV5-1 to TRBJ2-3, with 7 positions matching TRBD1. After removal of 2 bases from V and 14 bases from J, the junction contained 5 bases not matched to a gene. The CDR3 spans 11 residues. Per the germline V gene, CDR1 is SGHRS and CDR2 is YFSETQ. CDR3 sequence (DNA): TGCGCCAGCAGCTTCTTAGACAGGGCGTATTTT. This sequence encodes CASSFLDRAYF.

J is TRBJ2-3 and V is TRBV5-1, with 7 bases aligning to TRBD2. From germline, CDR1 is SGHRS and CDR2 YFSETQ. CDR3 length equals 14 residues. V lost 0 bases and J lost 5; bases outside the gene matches: 3. The CDR3 here is CASSLAGGRDTQYF. CDR3 DNA sequence: TGCGCCAGCAGCTTGGCCGGGGGGAGAGATACGCAGTATTTT.

The chain combines TRBV7-9 with TRBJ2-1; perhaps TRBD2 as D (5 bases). With 5 bases removed from V and 9 bases from J, the gap between germline ends came to 14 bases. The germline gives CDR1 SEHNR, CDR2 FQNEAQ (reference sequence). There are 13 residues in the CDR3. The CDR3 bases are TGTGCCAGCAGCCCCCGGGGTTCTGGTGAGCAGTTCTTC. Translation gives CASSPRGSGEQFF.

V usage is TRBV28 and J usage is TRBJ1-2, with 9 bases aligning to TRBD1. The CDR3 extends over 16 amino acids. The V gene end was trimmed by 2 bases and the J gene end by 4 bases; junction bases not matched to a gene: 8. Germline V gene sequence: CDR1 MDHEN, CDR2 SYDVKM. The CDR3 region has the DNA TGTGCCAGCAGTTTAGAAAGATACAGGGGGCTCTATGGCTACACCTTC. Protein: CASSLERYRGLYGYTF.

The chain links TRBV10-1 to TRBJ1-1; D is uncertain. The CDR3 covers 13 residues. V gave up 1 base and J gave up 5 bases, with 8 bases separating them. CDR1 is WNHNN, CDR2 SYGVQD, per germline (reference sequence). The DNA of the CDR3 is TGCGCCAGCAGTGAGTTTCGAGGGACTGAAGCTTTCTTT. It codes for CASSEFRGTEAFF.

The rearrangement links TRBV7-2 to TRBJ2-2; no reliable D call. The V and J ends lost 5 bases and 4 bases respectively, with 8 bases between them. Germline V gives CDR1 SGHTA, CDR2 FQGNSA. This CDR3 is 13 amino acids long. The chain's CDR3 is CASSLPTTGELFF. Here the CDR3 DNA reads TGTGCCAGCAGCCTACCTACCACCGGGGAGCTGTTTTTT.

This clone occurred a few times. The CDR3 coding sequence is TGTGCCAGCAGCGCGGACACCGAAAAACTGTTTTTT. It translates to CASSADTEKLFF. This chain uses TRBV9 with TRBJ1-4; TRBD1 might be the D (5 bases). V was cut by 3 bases and J by 8 bases, with 8 bases left in between. This CDR3 has 12 residues. Germline lookup yields CDR1 SGDLS and CDR2 YYNGEE.

The chain uses TRBV5-4 and TRBJ2-5, with D tentatively TRBD1 (6 bases). Germline V lookup: CDR1 SGHNT, CDR2 YYREEE (reference sequence). Trimming took off 0 bases at V and 5 bases at J, with 11 bases between the two ends. CDR3 length: 14 residues. CDR3: CASSLVSGDETQYF. The CDR3 bases are TGTGCCAGCAGCTTGGTATCAGGGGACGAGACCCAGTACTTC.

This chain uses TRBV7-9 with TRBJ2-1; D might be TRBD1 (5 bases). CDR1 and CDR2 from the germline V gene are SEHNR and FQNEAQ (reference sequence). V gave up 2 bases and J gave up 7 bases, with 9 bases separating them. This CDR3 is built from 13 residues. CDR3 protein: CASSLSRVNEQFF. The DNA for the CDR3 is TGTGCCAGCAGCTTAAGCAGGGTTAATGAGCAGTTCTTC.

The chain has TRBV19 and TRBJ2-3; the D gene is possibly TRBD1 (6 bases). The CDR3 covers 13 residues. Germline lookup yields CDR1 LNHDA and CDR2 SQIVND (reference sequence). V dropped 5 bases and J dropped 3 bases, with 9 bases sitting between them. The CDR3 DNA is TGTGCCAGTAGTGCGGACAGTACAGATACGCAGTATTTT. Protein sequence: CASSADSTDTQYF.

The V and J genes are TRBV19 and TRBJ1-2, with a possible D match to TRBD1 (5 bases). The CDR3 is made up of 13 amino acids. V was pared by 10 bases and J by 6 bases, with 18 bases between. The germline gives CDR1 LNHDA, CDR2 SQIVND (reference sequence). This CDR3 is CAISRGSGDGYTF. The DNA of the CDR3 is TGTGCCATCTCCCGGGGGTCGGGGGATGGCTACACCTTC. Complete variable domain (other parts from reference TRBV19 and TRBJ1-2): DGGITQSPKYLFRKEGQNVTLSCEQNLNHDAMYWYRQDPGQGLRLIYYSQIVNDFQKGDIAEGYSVSREKKESFPLTVTSAQKNPTAFYLCAISRGSGDGYTFGSGTRLTVV.

The chain links TRBV5-5 to TRBJ2-1; 8 bases are a match to TRBD2. There are 16 residues in the CDR3. V shed 0 bases and J 4 bases; nucleotides not matched to a gene: 6. Germline CDR1 and CDR2: SGHKS and YYEKEE (reference sequence). The CDR3 bases are TGTGCCAGCAGCTTGGTGACGGGGGGGACATACAATGAGCAGTTCTTC. It is translated as CASSLVTGGTYNEQFF.

The chain uses TRBV5-4 and TRBJ2-7; D is undetermined. This CDR3 spans 13 amino acids. Trimming left V 2 bases short and J 7 bases short, with 13 bases between. Germline V gene data show CDR1 as SGHNT and CDR2 as YYREEE (reference sequence). The CDR3 loop reads CASSFWSVEEQYF. The CDR3 region has the DNA TGTGCCAGCAGCTTTTGGAGCGTTGAGGAGCAGTACTTC.

CDR3 amino acids: CASSAAGAGFTDTQYF. CDR3 DNA: TGCGCCAGCAGCGCAGCGGGAGCAGGTTTCACAGATACGCAGTATTTT. This chain connects TRBV5-1 to TRBJ2-3; 8 nucleotides align to TRBD2. The CDR3 spans 16 residues. The J segment lost 2 bases and the V segment lost 4 bases, leaving 9 bases of the junction unmatched. Germline V gene sequence: CDR1 SGHRS, CDR2 YFSETQ.

The chain recombines TRBV6-6 with TRBJ2-3, with 7 bases matching TRBD1. V trimming: 5 bases; J trimming: 6 bases; junction bases outside the gene matches: 5. The CDR3 is 13 amino acids. Germline V CDR1 and CDR2: MNHNY, SVGAGI (reference sequence). This chain's CDR3 is CASSPRDSDTQYF. The CDR3 region has the DNA TGTGCCAGCAGTCCCCGGGACAGTGATACGCAGTATTTT.

V and J are TRBV3-1 (or the pseudogene TRBV3-2) and TRBJ1-4; no reliable D call. Germline CDR1 and CDR2: LGHDT and YNNKEL (reference sequence). V lost 4 bases and J lost 7, with 10 bases in between. The CDR3 is made up of 13 amino acids. The CDR3 region has the DNA TGTGCCAGCAGCCCCTCCAATAGTGAAAAACTGTTTTTT. It yields the protein CASSPSNSEKLFF.